Listed below are T cell receptor beta chains from one sample, sequenced in a study of T cells after yellow fever vaccination. TCRdb passed the 5' RACE reads through MiXCR, listing each CDR3 protein once. The sample has about 240,000 distinct CDR3 sequences, about 7% seen once. The sequencing here drew on CD4+ T cells sorted from PBMCs, taken 15 days after the yellow fever booster vaccination. The receptors originated from a man aged 25-45 years who received the YFV17D yellow fever vaccine. The CDR3 runs from the conserved cysteine through the conserved F or W. Each record gives: J gene, clone size, V gene, D gene, CDR3 protein, CDR3 DNA. A D gene is named only where the DNA matches it firmly. Expanded clones are given a class, and other clones once, few, many or no size at all.

TRBJ2-7 - TRBV12-3/TRBV12-4 - CASRLGDSTHREQYF TGTGCCAGCAGGTTAGGCGACAGTACCCATCGGGAGCAGTACTTC
TRBJ2-2 many TRBV4-3 TRBD1 CASSQQGANTGELFF TGCGCCAGCAGCCAACAGGGGGCGAACACCGGGGAGCTGTTTTTT
TRBJ2-5 - TRBV29-1 - CSVAQAEGTQYF TGCAGCGTTGCCCAGGCCGAAGGGACCCAGTACTTC
TRBJ2-7 - TRBV5-5 TRBD2 CASSLWGRGLNEQYF TGTGCCAGCAGCTTGTGGGGGAGGGGACTGAACGAGCAGTACTTC
TRBJ2-7 few TRBV14 - CASSQGAAGFSYEQYF TGTGCCAGCAGCCAGGGAGCGGCCGGGTTCTCCTACGAGCAGTACTTC
TRBJ2-7 few TRBV6-1 TRBD1 CASRPDRVSYEQYF TGTGCCAGCAGGCCCGACAGGGTTTCCTACGAGCAGTACTTC
TRBJ2-1 many TRBV12-3/TRBV12-4 - CASSALGQNEQFF TGTGCCAGCAGTGCACTGGGGCAGAATGAGCAGTTCTTC
TRBJ2-1 many TRBV6-1 - CASSTGDYNEQFF TGTGCCAGCAGTACCGGAGACTACAATGAGCAGTTCTTC
TRBJ2-5 few TRBV29-1 TRBD2 CSVPLAGWETQYF TGCAGCGTTCCGCTAGCGGGATGGGAGACCCAGTACTTC
TRBJ2-5 many TRBV10-3 TRBD2 CAISESGGNQETQYF TGTGCCATCAGTGAGTCGGGAGGGAACCAAGAGACCCAGTACTTC
TRBJ2-5 many TRBV7-3 - CASSPNRGTPWYF TGTGCCAGCAGCCCAAATAGAGGGACACCGTGGTACTTC
TRBJ2-1 few TRBV20-1 TRBD2 CSAAEGLAGYKFF TGCAGTGCTGCAGAGGGACTAGCGGGATATAAGTTCTTC
TRBJ2-1 few TRBV7-8 TRBD2 CASSLAGGRASNEQFF TGTGCCAGCAGCTTAGCTGGCGGGAGGGCCAGCAATGAGCAGTTCTTC
TRBJ2-5 - TRBV29-1 - CSVAGGSGETQYF TGCAGCGTTGCAGGAGGATCGGGAGAGACCCAGTACTTC